Following are 20 T cell receptor beta chains from one sample sequenced in a study of blood T cell repertoires in COVID-19 (TCRdb year 2020). Libraries were made using the immunoSEQ multiplex PCR assay. What TCRdb holds here is the immuneACCESS table cut down to in-frame rearrangements. Part of the clones is not present; checked against another copy, under half of the missing clones reflect an unresolved V gene, and the others are unexplained. Here the sample has about 110,000 clones; 75% to 90% occur a single time. The top ten constitute less than 1.5% of the sample. Sequenced sample: peripheral blood. The receptors were gathered from a human donor in a cohort sampled during active COVID-19.

Regarding this clone: At one boundary the junction diverges from the germline segment, which might be a read error. This chain connects TRBV9 to TRBJ1-2; D not resolved. Germline values: CDR1 SGDLS, CDR2 YYNGEE. CDR3 length: 10 residues. The CDR3 nucleotides read TGTGCCAGCAGCGCCCGATCGGAGGGTTTC. This encodes CASSARSEGF.

This chain joins TRBV14 and TRBJ2-3, with D perhaps TRBD2 (6 bases). The CDR3 has 13 residues. V lost 3 bases to trimming and J lost 7 bases, with 11 bases between them. Germline CDR1 reads SGHDN; CDR2 reads FVKESK. CDR3 coding DNA: TGTGCCAGCAGCCAGTCGCGCGGGAATACGCAGTATTTT. As protein: CASSQSRGNTQYF.

This chain connects TRBV28 to TRBJ1-2; a weak D match, TRBD1 (5 bases). Trimming stripped 3 bases from V and 4 bases from J, with 12 bases between. CDR1 is MDHEN, CDR2 SYDVKM, per germline. There are 14 residues in the CDR3. CDR3 amino acids: CASSLGGESYGYTF. For the CDR3, the DNA is TGTGCCAGCAGTTTGGGGGGAGAAAGCTATGGCTACACCTTC.

The CDR3 is CASSSMTGRSETQYF. CDR3 in DNA: TGTGCCAGCAGCTCGATGACAGGGCGCAGCGAGACCCAGTACTTC. V gene TRBV7-7 combines with J gene TRBJ2-5; 7 bases align to TRBD1. V lost 4 bases to trimming and J lost 5 bases; unmatched junction nucleotides: 10. CDR1 and CDR2 (germline): SSHAT, FNYEAQ (reference sequence). CDR3 length: 15 residues.

For the CDR3, the DNA is TGTGCCAGCAGCTCTCTAGCCCCTAGCGCACCCACAGATACGCAGTATTTT. Protein product: CASSSLAPSAPTDTQYF. This chain joins TRBV11-2 and TRBJ2-3, with TRBD2 as a possible D gene (6 bases). V lost 4 bases and J lost 2, with 19 bases in between. Germline assignment: CDR1 SGHAT and CDR2 FQNNGV. This CDR3 has 17 amino acids.

J is TRBJ2-5 and V is TRBV19; TRBD1 might be the D (6 bases). The V end lost 7 bases, the J end lost 5 bases, and 17 bases lay between the germline ends. Germline CDR1 is LNHDA and CDR2 is SQIVND (reference sequence). The CDR3 runs to 14 residues. Here the CDR3 DNA reads TGTGCCAGTAATTTACCAGGGGTGGTGGAGACCCAGTACTTC. Its protein is CASNLPGVVETQYF.

This chain links TRBV3-1 (or the pseudogene TRBV3-2) with TRBJ2-1, with 12 bases aligning to TRBD2. Germline V gene sequence: CDR1 LGHDT, CDR2 YNNKEL (reference sequence). The CDR3 spans 16 residues. Trimming cost V 4 bases and J 4 bases; bases outside gene matches: 5. CDR3 sequence: CASSLTTSGRYNEQFF. CDR3 nucleotides: TGTGCCAGCAGCCTAACGACTAGCGGGAGATACAATGAGCAGTTCTTC.

The chain recombines TRBV9 with TRBJ2-3; maybe TRBD2 (6 bases). The CDR3 consists of 15 residues. V was pared by 0 bases and J by 1 base, with 9 bases between. Germline CDR1 is SGDLS and CDR2 is YYNGEE. CDR3 DNA: TGTGCCAGCAGCGTAGGAGCGGGTCGCACAGATACGCAGTATTTT. Amino acids: CASSVGAGRTDTQYF.

The chain joins TRBV12-3 or TRBV12-4 to TRBJ1-5; 8 bases agree with TRBD1. The CDR3 has 13 residues. The V segment lost 7 bases and the J segment 5 bases; nucleotides outside the gene matches: 4. CDR3 sequence: CASNTGGDQPQHF. For the CDR3, the DNA is TGTGCCAGCAATACAGGGGGTGATCAGCCCCAGCATTTT.

The J gene is TRBJ2-3, the V gene TRBV5-1; D might be TRBD1 (6 bases). Trimming shortened V by 5 bases and J by 1 base, and 17 bases separated the two germline ends. Per the germline V gene, CDR1 is SGHRS and CDR2 is YFSETQ. The CDR3 totals 16 residues. This chain's CDR3 is CASRSGVGSGTDTQYF. In DNA form, the CDR3 reads TGCGCCAGCAGATCAGGGGTGGGGTCCGGCACAGATACGCAGTATTTT. Full variable domain (rest looked up from reference TRBV5-1 and TRBJ2-3): KAGVTQTPRYLIKTRGQQVTLSCSPISGHRSVSWYQQTPGQGLQFLFEYFSETQRNKGNFPGRFSGRQFSNSRSEMNVSTLELGDSALYLCASRSGVGSGTDTQYFGPGTRLTVL.

V usage is TRBV29-1 and J usage is TRBJ2-7; a possible D gene is TRBD2 (6 bases). The CDR3 is 12 residues long. Between the trimmed V and J ends, which lost 7 bases and 2 bases, there was a span of 12 bases. The germline V gene encodes CDR1 SQVTM and CDR2 ANQGSEA. CDR3 DNA sequence: TGCAGCGCCGAGGCGGGGACCTACGAGCAGTACTTC. Its protein product is CSAEAGTYEQYF.

The V gene is TRBV6-6, the J gene TRBJ1-1; no definite D call. Trimming took off 2 bases at V and 1 base at J, with 8 bases between the two ends. The CDR3 has 14 residues. Germline CDR1 and CDR2: MNHNY and SVGAGI (reference sequence). The CDR3 loop reads CASSYQEANTEAFF. Here the CDR3 DNA reads TGTGCCAGCAGTTACCAGGAGGCGAACACTGAAGCTTTCTTT.

The rearrangement joins TRBV5-8 to TRBJ2-3, with 8 bases that match TRBD1. J gave up 2 bases and V 6 bases, and 14 bases lay outside the gene matches. This CDR3 contains 17 residues. Germline lookup yields CDR1 SGHTS and CDR2 YDEGEE. CDR3 region: CASTQPRGQGYTDTQYF. The CDR3 coding sequence is TGTGCCAGCACTCAGCCCCGAGGACAGGGCTACACAGATACGCAGTATTTT.

This clone came up a few times. V and J are TRBV7-9 and TRBJ1-5; 7 bases are a match to TRBD1. V gave up 8 bases and J gave up 4 bases; unmatched junction bases: 5. Germline V gene data show CDR1 as SEHNR and CDR2 as FQNEAQ (reference sequence). The CDR3 covers 13 residues. The CDR3 is CASAGDRNQPQHF. The CDR3 bases are TGTGCCAGCGCCGGGGACAGAAATCAGCCCCAGCATTTT. Full variable domain (outside the CDR3, taken from reference TRBV7-9 and TRBJ1-5): DTGVSQNPRHKITKRGQNVTFRCDPISEHNRLYWYRQTLGQGPEFLTYFQNEAQLEKSRLLSDRFSAERPKGSFSTLEIQRTEQGDSAMYLCASAGDRNQPQHFGDGTRLSIL.

The chain combines TRBV7-2 with TRBJ1-4; D remains ambiguous. V dropped 1 base and J dropped 8 bases, with 8 bases sitting between them. This CDR3 contains 13 residues. CDR1 is SGHTA, CDR2 FQGNSA, per germline. CDR3 amino acids: CASSLGLGEKLFF. The CDR3 nucleotides are TGTGCCAGCAGCTTAGGGCTGGGCGAAAAACTGTTTTTT.

The rearrangement uses TRBV4-3 and TRBJ1-1; D perhaps matches TRBD1 (5 bases). The CDR3 totals 19 residues. The germline V gene has CDR1 LGHNA and CDR2 YSLEER. V was cut by 0 bases and J by 3 bases, with 23 bases left in between. CDR3 amino acids: CASSQETYSGGWGDTEAFF. CDR3 nucleotides: TGCGCCAGCAGCCAAGAAACGTATTCGGGTGGCTGGGGGGACACTGAAGCTTTCTTT.

The J gene is TRBJ1-1, the V gene TRBV7-3; perhaps TRBD1 as D (6 bases). V gave up 2 bases and J gave up 5 bases, with 12 bases separating them. This CDR3 contains 14 residues. Germline V gene lookup returns CDR1 SGHTA and CDR2 FQGTGA. This chain's CDR3 is CASSLRGAGTEAFF. The CDR3 DNA follows: TGTGCCAGCAGCTTACGGGGGGCCGGAACTGAAGCTTTCTTT.

The chain joins TRBV13 to TRBJ2-7; possible D gene TRBD1, 6 bases. CDR3 length equals 13 residues. CDR1 is PRHDT and CDR2 is FYEKMQ in the germline V gene (reference sequence). V lost 1 base and J 3 bases, leaving 7 bases between the germline ends. The DNA for the CDR3 is TGTGCCAGCAGCTTAGTCAGGGGCTACGAGCAGTACTTC. Its translation: CASSLVRGYEQYF.

The rearrangement joins TRBV3-1 (or the pseudogene TRBV3-2) to TRBJ2-2, with 10 bases lining up with TRBD2. The CDR3 extends over 16 amino acids. The J segment lost 4 bases and the V segment lost 0 bases, leaving 2 bases of the junction unmatched. From germline, CDR1 is LGHDT and CDR2 YNNKEL (reference sequence). The CDR3 here is CASSQDRLAGTGELFF. The DNA for the CDR3 is TGTGCCAGCAGCCAAGATCGACTAGCGGGCACCGGGGAGCTGTTTTTT.

V and J are TRBV4-2 and TRBJ2-3; 9 nucleotides agree with TRBD1. This CDR3 contains 16 residues. Trimming cost V 4 bases and J 0 bases; bases outside gene matches: 5. CDR1 LGHNA and CDR2 YNFKEQ come from the germline V gene. This chain's CDR3 is CASSLRTGVSTDTQYF. The CDR3 nucleotides are TGTGCCAGCAGCCTCCGGACAGGGGTGAGCACAGATACGCAGTATTTT.